The 16 T cell receptor beta chains below come from one sample, sequenced in a study of blood T cell repertoires in COVID-19. TCRdb keeps only in-frame clones here, not all; method: immunoSEQ multiplex PCR. Here the sample spans some 230,000 clones, around 81% being singletons. Sequencing was performed on peripheral blood. The receptors originated from a woman aged 25-40 years who had recovered from COVID-19.

V and J are TRBV25-1 and TRBJ2-3, with TRBD2 matching 10 bases. J lost 2 bases, V lost 8 bases, and 4 bases had no gene match. The CDR3 is 14 residues long. CDR1 MGHDK and CDR2 SYGVNS come from the germline V gene. The CDR3 bases are TGTGCCAGCCGTCTAGCGGGAGCCACAGATACGCAGTATTTT. This sequence encodes CASRLAGATDTQYF.

This rearrangement joins TRBV5-6 to TRBJ1-5, with D unresolved. Trimming took off 0 bases at V and 5 bases at J, with 15 bases between the two ends. The germline CDR1 and CDR2 sequences are SGHDT and YYEEEE. The CDR3 loop spans 16 amino acids. CDR3 nucleotide sequence: TGTGCCAGCAGCTTGGCCCGGGGTTGGGCAGATCAGCCCCAGCATTTT. Translation: CASSLARGWADQPQHF.

The chain links TRBV24-1 to TRBJ1-2, with D perhaps TRBD1 (6 bases). Germline loops: CDR1 KGHDR, CDR2 SFDVKD. V lost 9 bases to trimming and J lost 4 bases, with 11 bases between them. The CDR3 runs to 12 residues. The CDR3 DNA is TGTGCCACCTATGGACAGACCTATGGCTACACCTTC. Residues: CATYGQTYGYTF.

The chain has TRBV28 and TRBJ2-7, with TRBD2 as a possible D gene (5 bases). Germline loops: CDR1 MDHEN, CDR2 SYDVKM. The CDR3 sequence is 15 residues long. Trimming left V 8 bases short and J 3 bases short, with 20 bases between. The CDR3 DNA sequence: TGTGCCAGCGCTGGCGGGCAGCCCTTAGACTACGAGCAGTACTTC. The encoded protein is CASAGGQPLDYEQYF.

This chain joins TRBV24-1 and TRBJ1-1; 7 positions agree with TRBD1. The V and J ends lost 3 bases and 3 bases, in that order; junction bases with no gene match: 0. This CDR3 region has 13 residues. Germline CDR1 and CDR2: KGHDR and SFDVKD. Here the CDR3 reads CATSDDRDTEAFF. The CDR3 DNA reads TGTGCCACCAGTGATGACAGGGACACTGAAGCTTTCTTT.

Concerning this clone: Other DNA sequences within the sample encode an identical CDR3. The chain employs TRBV5-4 and TRBJ2-2; unclear D gene. V was trimmed by 0 bases and J by 2 bases, leaving 8 bases between them. The CDR3 spans 15 residues. Looked up from germline, CDR1 is SGHNT and CDR2 is YYREEE (reference sequence). CDR3 protein: CASSLDLANTGELFF. In nucleotides, the CDR3 is TGTGCCAGCAGCTTGGACTTAGCTAACACCGGGGAGCTGTTTTTT.

V and J are TRBV7-2 and TRBJ2-1, with D maybe TRBD2 (5 bases). This CDR3 is 14 amino acids long. V was pared by 5 bases and J by 5 bases, with 13 bases between. The germline CDR1 and CDR2 sequences are SGHTA and FQGNSA. DNA of the CDR3: TGTGCCAGCAGCCTGCAGGACTGGGACAATGAGCAGTTCTTC. It codes for CASSLQDWDNEQFF.

The chain employs TRBV10-3 and TRBJ1-4, with a tentative D call TRBD1 (5 bases). Germline lookup yields CDR1 ENHRY and CDR2 SYGVKD. Trimming stripped 0 bases from V and 8 bases from J, with 13 bases between. The CDR3 extends over 15 amino acids. CDR3 residues: CAISESLGAGEKLFF. The CDR3 nucleotides read TGTGCCATCAGTGAGTCTCTAGGGGCCGGAGAAAAACTGTTTTTT.

The rearrangement uses TRBV7-9 and TRBJ2-7, with D perhaps matching TRBD2 (5 bases). Trimming stripped 2 bases from V and 4 bases from J, with 6 bases between. The CDR3 has 12 amino acids. Germline CDR1 is SEHNR and CDR2 is FQNEAQ (reference sequence). DNA of the CDR3: TGTGCCAGCAGCTTAATAGCGTACGAGCAGTACTTC. This translates into CASSLIAYEQYF. Full variable domain (missing parts from reference TRBV7-9 and TRBJ2-7): DTGVSQNPRHKITKRGQNVTFRCDPISEHNRLYWYRQTLGQGPEFLTYFQNEAQLEKSRLLSDRFSAERPKGSFSTLEIQRTEQGDSAMYLCASSLIAYEQYFGPGTRLTVT.

The CDR3 DNA reads as TGTGCCAGCAGCCGACTTACAGATACGCAGTATTTT. This sequence encodes CASSRLTDTQYF. The J gene is TRBJ2-3, the V gene TRBV5-5; D unresolved. The CDR3 is 12 residues long. Germline V gene data show CDR1 as SGHKS and CDR2 as YYEKEE (reference sequence). Between the trimmed V and J ends, which lost 4 bases and 3 bases, there was a span of 6 bases.

The gene calls are TRBV29-1 and TRBJ2-5; no clear D gene. V shed 2 bases and J shed 2 bases, with 9 bases lying between them. The CDR3 spans 13 residues. CDR1 is SQVTM, CDR2 ANQGSEA, per germline. The CDR3 coding sequence is TGCAGCGTTGAATTTGCAACACAAGAGACCCAGTACTTC. Its translation: CSVEFATQETQYF.

This chain connects TRBV9 to TRBJ2-7, with 10 bases lining up with TRBD2. The germline CDR1 and CDR2 sequences are SGDLS and YYNGEE. CDR3 length: 19 residues. Trimming at V came to 6 bases and at J to 3 bases, leaving 21 bases not matched to a gene. Here the CDR3 DNA reads TGTGCCAGCACCCCAGGGGCTAGCGGGAGAGGAGGGGGGCTCTACGAGCAGTACTTC. Protein sequence: CASTPGASGRGGGLYEQYF.

The rearrangement uses TRBV12-5 and TRBJ1-1, with 10 bases that match TRBD1. Germline V lookup: CDR1 LGHNT, CDR2 FRNRAP. There are 12 residues in the CDR3. V lost 5 bases, J lost 8 bases, and 2 bases stayed unmatched. The CDR3 coding sequence is TGTGCTAGTGGTCCGGGACAGGGGGAAGCTTTCTTT. Translated: CASGPGQGEAFF.

This chain uses TRBV6-5 with TRBJ2-5, with D possibly being TRBD1 (6 bases). Germline V gene lookup returns CDR1 MNHEY and CDR2 SVGAGI. The CDR3 has 13 residues. V lost 6 bases and J 5 bases, leaving 13 bases between the germline ends. The CDR3 loop is CASRTRGSETQYF. The CDR3 nucleotides read TGTGCCAGCAGGACCAGGGGAAGCGAGACCCAGTACTTC.

This clone showed up just a few times. V gene TRBV12-3 or TRBV12-4 combines with J gene TRBJ1-1, with D unclear. V shed 5 bases and J shed 5 bases, with 12 bases lying between them. The CDR3 runs 13 residues. Here the CDR3 reads CASSQNEWTEAFF. CDR3 coding DNA: TGTGCCAGCAGTCAAAATGAGTGGACTGAAGCTTTCTTT.

The rearrangement links TRBV4-1 to TRBJ1-1, with D uncertain. V was shortened by 1 base and J by 0 bases, with 9 bases between the two germline ends. This CDR3 region has 15 residues. Germline CDR1 reads MGHRA; CDR2 reads YSYEKL. The CDR3 region is CASSQARLMNTEAFF. CDR3 DNA sequence: TGCGCCAGCAGCCAAGCTAGACTTATGAACACTGAAGCTTTCTTT.